A selection of T cell receptor beta chains follows, all from one sample in a study of CD39 and CD103 CD8 tumor-infiltrating T cells. Repertoires were generated with immunoSEQ multiplex PCR, while TCRdb's copy carries only in-frame clones and drops some. The sample has 15,000 or so clones; 75% to 95% are singletons. Sequenced input: CD8+ T cells sorted from blood. The origin of the receptors is a human donor with head and neck squamous cell carcinoma. CDR3s include the opening cysteine and the closing phenylalanine or tryptophan. A D gene is named only where the DNA matches it firmly. Only part of the rows carry a size: once, few, many, or a class if the clone is expanded.

j_gene | d_gene | v_gene | abundance | CDR3aa | CDR3nt
TRBJ1-1 | NA | TRBV30 | few | CAWSDPGWDTEAFF | TGTGCCTGGAGTGACCCCGGATGGGACACTGAAGCTTTCTTT
TRBJ2-7 | TRBD2 | TRBV5-1 | NA | CASSPGLGGYEQYF | TGCGCCAGCAGCCCAGGCTTGGGGGGGTACGAGCAGTACTTC
TRBJ1-2 | NA | TRBV5-5 | NA | CASSPDGDYGYTF | TGTGCCAGCAGCCCGGACGGGGACTATGGCTACACCTTC
TRBJ1-1 | NA | TRBV19 | NA | CASSIRGTEAFF | TGTGCCAGTAGTATCCGGGGCACTGAAGCTTTCTTT
TRBJ1-2 | TRBD1 | TRBV5-8 | NA | CASSLGSRLGQGAYGYTF | TGTGCCAGCAGCTTGGGCTCACGATTAGGACAGGGGGCTTATGGCTACACCTTC
TRBJ2-1 | NA | TRBV4-1 | few | CASSPDRSSYNEQFF | TGCGCCAGCAGCCCCGATAGGAGTTCCTACAATGAGCAGTTCTTC
TRBJ2-1 | TRBD1 | TRBV4-1 | NA | CASSRLIGQGMYNEQFF | TGCGCCAGCAGCCGCCTCATCGGACAGGGGATGTACAATGAGCAGTTCTTC
TRBJ1-2 | NA | TRBV29-1 | NA | CSVAGGDGYTF | TGCAGCGTGGCGGGGGGCGATGGCTACACCTTC
TRBJ2-1 | TRBD1 | TRBV10-3 | NA | CAIGDSTYNEQFF | TGTGCCATCGGGGACAGTACCTACAATGAGCAGTTCTTC
TRBJ2-7 | NA | TRBV29-1 | NA | CSVEGLLDGATSYEQYF | TGCAGCGTTGAAGGACTGCTGGACGGGGCGACCTCCTACGAGCAGTACTTC
TRBJ2-6 | NA | TRBV19 | NA | CASSPSLGANVLTF | TGTGCCAGTAGTCCGTCACTGGGGGCCAACGTCCTGACTTTC
TRBJ2-7 | NA | TRBV11-2 | NA | CASSAAGNRYEQYF | TGTGCCAGCAGTGCAGCTGGGAATCGGTACGAGCAGTACTTC
TRBJ2-5 | NA | TRBV6-5 | NA | CASSLETTPTETQYF | TGTGCCAGCAGTTTGGAGACTACACCTACGGAGACCCAGTACTTC
TRBJ2-2 | NA | TRBV2 | once | CASGGVTGELFF | TGTGCCAGCGGCGGCGTCACCGGGGAGCTGTTTTTT
TRBJ2-2 | NA | TRBV4-1 | NA | CASSRGAITGELFF | TGCGCCAGCAGTCGGGGGGCAATCACCGGGGAGCTGTTTTTT
TRBJ2-3 | NA | TRBV7-9 | NA | CASSSFTADTQYF | TGTGCCAGCAGCTCATTTACGGCAGATACGCAGTATTTT
TRBJ1-4 | NA | TRBV4-1 | NA | CASSQVWAGFSEKLFF | TGCGCCAGCAGCCAAGTTTGGGCAGGGTTCAGTGAAAAACTGTTTTTT
TRBJ2-7 | TRBD1 | TRBV6-6 | once | CASCGTGYEQYF | TGTGCCAGCTGCGGGACAGGGTACGAGCAGTACTTC
TRBJ2-2 | NA | TRBV21-1 | NA | CASSTADPGVAEPNTGELFF | TGTGCCAGCAGCACGGCGGACCCTGGGGTTGCGGAACCGAACACCGGGGAGCTGTTTTTT
TRBJ1-6 | NA | TRBV5-4 | NA | CASSLGGTYNSPLHF | TGTGCCAGCAGCTTAGGGGGTACTTATAATTCACCCCTCCACTTT
TRBJ1-1 | NA | TRBV19 | NA | CASSNLVQAEAFF | TGTGCCAGTAGTAATTTAGTTCAGGCTGAAGCTTTCTTT
TRBJ2-1 | TRBD2 | TRBV29-1 | NA | CSVGGGGFNNEQFF | TGCAGCGTTGGAGGCGGGGGGTTTAACAATGAGCAGTTCTTC
TRBJ1-5 | TRBD1 | TRBV28 | NA | CASSLRGGADNQPQHF | TGTGCCAGCAGTTTGAGAGGGGGCGCGGACAATCAGCCCCAGCATTTT
TRBJ1-1 | TRBD1 | TRBV7-8 | NA | CASSLDRGRSTEAFF | TGTGCCAGCAGCCTAGACAGGGGGCGAAGTACTGAAGCTTTCTTT
TRBJ2-5 | NA | TRBV7-6 | NA | CASRGTGKETQYF | TGTGCCAGCAGAGGTACAGGGAAAGAGACCCAGTACTTC
TRBJ1-2 | NA | TRBV19 | NA | CASSIWAGDLYGYTF | TGTGCCAGTAGTATATGGGCAGGGGATCTCTATGGCTACACCTTC
TRBJ2-7 | NA | TRBV28 | NA | CASSFLGDSHEQYF | TGTGCCAGCAGTTTCTTAGGCGACAGCCACGAGCAGTACTTC
TRBJ2-7 | TRBD1 | TRBV6-1 | NA | CASSFGTEITYEQYF | TGTGCCAGCTCGTTCGGGACAGAGATTACCTACGAGCAGTACTTC